This TCR beta chain stems from a study of post-analysis software for immune sequencing data. Across the whole study: Some patients lacked subtype; others had relapsing-remitting, secondary progressive or progressive-relapsing disease. Regarding the study as a whole: TRBV5-6, TRBV5-1 and TRBV20-1 were among 4 or 5 TRBV segments more frequent in patients than controls. By F measure, samples from a shared preparation batch strongly co-clustered.

There are 14 residues in the CDR3. V dropped 4 bases and J dropped 4; count of bases not matched to a gene: 5. Germline CDR1 MGHRA, CDR2 YSYEKL. Regarding this clonotype: What it binds is unknown.

Built from TCR beta cDNA, the libraries had unique molecular identifiers in them. Roughly 0.5 million cDNA molecules were obtained from roughly 0.93 to 9.6 million T cells. Each CDR3 protein gets one entry after TCRdb re-called the PCR reads with MiXCR. Counted here are about 460,000 distinct CDR3 sequences, under 55% occurring once; the ten biggest clones make up roughly 12%. The sequenced sample consisted of blood. J is TRBJ1-2 and V is TRBV4-1; 8 bases map to TRBD1. The TCR was taken from a girl aged 5 to 17 with multiple sclerosis. The CDR3 spells CASSLDRDGYGYTF. The CDR3 DNA is TGCGCCAGCAGCCTGGACAGGGATGGCTATGGCTACACCTTC.